Reported below is one T cell receptor beta chain. Profiled with immunoSEQ multiplex PCR; TCRdb holds only in-frame clones, not every one. The table includes 94,000 or so clones, about 89% detected once. The source of the sample is a study of T cell responses to AZD1222 COVID-19 vaccine. This CDR3 region has 12 residues. Trimming removed 0 bases at V and 6 bases at J, with 3 bases between. Germline CDR1 is MNHNY and CDR2 is SVGAGI (reference sequence). This material consisted of peripheral blood, taken on day 0 of AZD1222 vaccination. The V gene is TRBV6-6, the J gene TRBJ2-1, with D unresolved. This sequence originates from an adult in good health. As DNA, the CDR3 is TGTGCCAGCAGTTACTCTTCCAATGAGCAGTTCTTC. This gives the protein CASSYSSNEQFF.